The clone carrying this T cell receptor (beta chain) was picked up a small number of times. This may come from a read error, since a much larger clone is one base off. TCRdb re-analysed the PCR reads in MiXCR, keeping a single row per CDR3 protein. Of about 15,000 distinct CDR3 sequences in the sample, 40% to 50% were seen once. This specimen belongs to a study of esophageal squamous cell carcinoma under preoperative chemotherapy. Study overall: Both tumor-infiltrating lymphocytes and peripheral blood T cells were profiled.

The germline V gene has CDR1 SGHAT and CDR2 FQNNGV. Trimming left V 4 bases short and J 11 bases short, with 20 bases between. The CDR3 is 14 amino acids. Indicated time point: before preoperative PTX-NDP chemotherapy. The material was obtained from a patient given preoperative chemotherapy. The V call is TRBV11-2, the J call TRBJ2-5; D possibly corresponds to TRBD1 (6 bases). The receptor's source is a human donor with esophageal squamous cell carcinoma. The donor label of this sample is uncertain. CDR3 in DNA: TGTGCCAGCAGCTCGTGGGGACAAACCAATGAGCAGTACTTC. Amino acid sequence: CASSSWGQTNEQYF. The full variable domain, completed using reference TRBV11-2 and TRBJ2-5, is EAGVAQSPRYKIIEKRQSVAFWCNPISGHATLYWYQQILGQGPKLLIQFQNNGVVDDSQLPKDRFSAERLKGVDSTLKIQPAKLEDSAVYLCASSSWGQTNEQYFGPGTRLLVL.